The 27 T cell receptor beta chains below were found in one sample sequenced in a study of immune evolution from preneoplasia to lung adenocarcinoma. Method: immunoSEQ multiplex PCR; TCRdb's copy keeps in-frame clones and lacks some. This repertoire shows approximately 4,900 clones, roughly three quarters found once; its top ten account for about 11%. The source material was FFPE minimally invasive lung adenocarcinoma tissue. The receptors shown here come from a person aged 55-80 years with lung adenocarcinoma.

V gene TRBV5-1 combines with J gene TRBJ2-5, with TRBD1 as a possible D gene (6 bases). CDR3 length equals 13 residues. The V end lost 4 bases, the J end lost 5 bases, and 12 bases lay between the germline ends. Germline loops: CDR1 SGHRS, CDR2 YFSETQ. CDR3: CASSVQGRETQYF. The CDR3 DNA follows: TGCGCCAGCAGCGTACAGGGAAGGGAGACCCAGTACTTC.

The J gene is TRBJ2-6, the V gene TRBV1. TRBV1 is a pseudogene. The CDR3 is made up of 18 amino acids. The CDR3 sequence: CTSSGRCLYKSRANVLTF. The CDR3 bases are TGCACCAGCAGTGGGCGGTGTTTGTACAAAAGTCGGGCCAACGTCCTGACTTTC.

This clone came up once. The chain employs TRBV2 and TRBJ1-1; 7 bases agree with TRBD1. V lost 7 bases, J lost 2 bases, and 4 bases stayed unmatched. The CDR3 length is 13 residues. CDR1 is SNHLY and CDR2 is FYNNEI in the germline V gene. In DNA, the CDR3 is TGTGCCAGCAAGGGACAGAGAAACACTGAAGCTTTCTTT. This translates into CASKGQRNTEAFF.

This clone was observed once. The chain has TRBV25-1 and TRBJ1-1; 8 nucleotides align to TRBD1. The V gene's germline CDR1 is MGHDK and CDR2 SYGVNS. J lost 5 bases, V lost 0 bases, and 8 bases had no gene match. The CDR3 runs 16 residues. The CDR3 DNA sequence: TGTGCCAGCAGTGAATACCCAGGGGGCTTGATAACTGAAGCTTTCTTT. It encodes CASSEYPGGLITEAFF. The whole variable domain, remainder taken from reference TRBV25-1 and TRBJ1-1, is EADIYQTPRYLVIGTGKKITLECSQTMGHDKMYWYQQDPGMELHLIHYSYGVNSTEKGDLSSESTVSRIRTEHFPLTLESARPSHTSQYLCASSEYPGGLITEAFFGQGTRLTVV.

V gene TRBV11-3 combines with J gene TRBJ1-1; 9 nucleotides agree with TRBD1. The germline gives CDR1 SGHNT, CDR2 YENEEA. The trim removed 2 bases at V and 0 bases at J, leaving 7 bases unmatched. This CDR3 spans 17 amino acids. CDR3 nucleotides: TGTGCCAGCAGCTTATCTCCGGGACAGGGCCTGAACACTGAAGCTTTCTTT. The encoded protein is CASSLSPGQGLNTEAFF.

The chain has TRBV29-1 and TRBJ1-2, with D unresolved. Germline CDR1 is SQVTM and CDR2 is ANQGSEA. V was trimmed by 3 bases and J by 0 bases, leaving 11 bases between them. This CDR3 comprises 14 residues. CDR3 protein: CSVDEKDTNYGYTF. In nucleotides, the CDR3 is TGCAGCGTTGATGAGAAAGACACTAACTATGGCTACACCTTC. The entire variable domain, with the rest obtained from reference TRBV29-1 and TRBJ1-2, is as follows: SAVISQKPSRDICQRGTSLTIQCQVDSQVTMMFWYRQQPGQSLTLIATANQGSEATYESGFVIDKFPISRPNLTFSTLTVSNMSPEDSSIYLCSVDEKDTNYGYTFGSGTRLTVV.

This chain links TRBV11-3 with TRBJ2-3, with TRBD2 matching 14 bases. From germline, CDR1 is SGHNT and CDR2 YENEEA. There are 18 residues in the CDR3. Trimming cost V 4 bases and J 2 bases; bases outside gene matches: 8. The CDR3 is CASSSPGLAGVSTDTQYF. DNA for the CDR3: TGTGCCAGCAGCTCACCGGGACTAGCGGGGGTTTCCACAGATACGCAGTATTTT.

The V and J genes are TRBV6-4 and TRBJ2-3; D possibly corresponds to TRBD2 (5 bases). Germline loops: CDR1 MRHNA, CDR2 SNTAGT. V was clipped by 1 base and J by 0 bases, with 8 bases between them. This CDR3 spans 15 amino acids. CDR3 DNA sequence: TGTGCCAGCAGTGACTTGAGGACTAGCACAGATACGCAGTATTTT. Protein product: CASSDLRTSTDTQYF.

The chain carries TRBV5-1 and TRBJ2-2; a weak D match, TRBD1 (7 bases). V lost 4 bases, J lost 6 bases, and 19 bases lay in between. This CDR3 is built from 16 residues. Looked up from germline, CDR1 is SGHRS and CDR2 is YFSETQ. CDR3 amino acids: CASSMDSPRGAGELFF. The CDR3 coding sequence is TGCGCCAGCAGCATGGACAGTCCCAGGGGGGCCGGGGAGCTGTTTTTT. Using reference TRBV5-1 and TRBJ2-2 for the parts outside the CDR3, the full variable domain is KAGVTQTPRYLIKTRGQQVTLSCSPISGHRSVSWYQQTPGQGLQFLFEYFSETQRNKGNFPGRFSGRQFSNSRSEMNVSTLELGDSALYLCASSMDSPRGAGELFFGEGSRLTVL.

The chain has TRBV5-1 and TRBJ2-2; D gene ambiguous. The ends were cut back, 4 bases at V and 5 bases at J, with 12 bases in the middle. The CDR3 runs 14 residues. CDR1 and CDR2 from the germline V gene are SGHRS and YFSETQ. This CDR3 is CASSPVLNTGELFF. For the CDR3, the DNA is TGCGCCAGCAGCCCAGTTTTGAATACCGGGGAGCTGTTTTTT.

V gene TRBV27 combines with J gene TRBJ2-3, with 13 nucleotides matching TRBD2. The germline gives CDR1 MNHEY, CDR2 SMNVEV (reference sequence). J lost 6 bases, V lost 4 bases, and 16 bases had no gene match. The CDR3 has 19 residues. CDR3: CASSSQPPGLAGWADTQYF. In DNA, the CDR3 is TGTGCCAGCAGTTCACAACCACCGGGACTAGCGGGGTGGGCGGATACGCAGTATTTT.

The chain has TRBV7-9 and TRBJ2-5; 10 bases align to TRBD1. This CDR3 has 14 amino acids. Trimming cost V 4 bases and J 5 bases; bases outside gene matches: 4. Germline lookup yields CDR1 SEHNR and CDR2 FQNEAQ (reference sequence). The CDR3 coding sequence is TGTGCCAGCAGCTCGACAGGGGGCGGTGAGACCCAGTACTTC. Protein product: CASSSTGGGETQYF. The variable domain in full, completed from reference TRBV7-9 and TRBJ2-5, reads DTGVSQNPRHKITKRGQNVTFRCDPISEHNRLYWYRQTLGQGPEFLTYFQNEAQLEKSRLLSDRFSAERPKGSFSTLEIQRTEQGDSAMYLCASSSTGGGETQYFGPGTRLLVL.

The chain carries TRBV18 and TRBJ1-2; 7 bases agree with TRBD1. Germline loops: CDR1 KGHSH, CDR2 LQKENI. The J segment lost 4 bases and the V segment lost 3 bases, leaving 8 bases of the junction unmatched. CDR3 length equals 15 residues. The CDR3 DNA reads as TGTGCCAGCTCACCCGGTGGACAGGCCGCCTATGGCTACACCTTC. Protein product: CASSPGGQAAYGYTF.

The V call is TRBV4-3, the J call TRBJ1-2; tentatively, D is TRBD1 (6 bases). The CDR3 is 13 amino acids. V was cut by 2 bases and J by 8 bases, with 12 bases left in between. Germline V gene data show CDR1 as LGHNA and CDR2 as YSLEER. The CDR3 bases are TGCGCCAGCAGCCAATCTACAGGGTTCGGCTACACCTTC. It encodes CASSQSTGFGYTF.

The CDR3 sequence: CASSFSPRQLRPNTEAFF. The CDR3 nucleotides are TGCGCCAGCAGCTTTTCACCGCGACAGCTACGGCCGAACACTGAAGCTTTCTTT. This chain uses TRBV5-1 with TRBJ1-1; D may be TRBD1 (5 bases). The germline gives CDR1 SGHRS, CDR2 YFSETQ. V was clipped by 2 bases and J by 1 base, with 21 bases between them. This CDR3 is 18 amino acids long.

The J gene is TRBJ2-4, the V gene TRBV4-1; 8 nucleotides align to TRBD2. The junction had 10 bases not matched to a gene; V was cut back by 0 bases and J by 0 bases. Germline V CDR1 and CDR2: MGHRA, YSYEKL. The CDR3 loop spans 19 amino acids. The CDR3 loop reads CASSQDPSGGRLAKNIQYF. The CDR3 DNA reads as TGCGCCAGCAGCCAAGATCCCAGCGGGGGCCGACTAGCCAAAAACATTCAGTACTTC.

Details on this clone: An end of the junction does not agree with germline; a read error may underlie this. The chain uses TRBV5-4 and TRBJ1-2, with a tentative D call TRBD1 (5 bases). CDR3 length: 13 amino acids. The V gene's germline CDR1 is SGHNT and CDR2 YYREEE (reference sequence). The chain's CDR3 is CASRLGGNYGYTF. The CDR3, as DNA: TGTGCCAGCCGCTTGGGGGGTAACTATGGCTACACCTTC. Full variable domain (outside the CDR3, taken from reference TRBV5-4 and TRBJ1-2): ETGVTQSPTHLIKTRGQQVTLRCSSQSGHNTVSWYQQALGQGPQFIFQYYREEENGRGNFPPRFSGLQFPNYSSELNVNALELDDSALYLCASRLGGNYGYTFGSGTRLTVV.

The chain carries TRBV6-1 and TRBJ1-2; TRBD1 might be the D (5 bases). Trimming cost V 6 bases and J 1 base, with 12 bases left between them. The CDR3 runs to 14 residues. Germline V gene sequence: CDR1 MNHNS, CDR2 SASEGT. The CDR3 sequence: CASRQGRFNYGYTF. The CDR3 DNA reads as TGTGCCAGCAGGCAGGGACGGTTTAACTATGGCTACACCTTC.

This clone showed up just once. V usage is TRBV6-8 and J usage is TRBJ2-7, with 7 bases aligning to TRBD2. With 2 bases clipped from V and 3 bases from J, the junction kept 1 base outside the gene matches. Germline lookup yields CDR1 MNHGY and CDR2 SAAAGT. This CDR3 has 13 amino acids. This CDR3 is CASSYGTNYEQYF. The CDR3 DNA reads as TGTGCCAGCAGTTACGGGACTAACTACGAGCAGTACTTC.

V gene TRBV9 combines with J gene TRBJ1-3; a weak D match, TRBD1 (5 bases). Germline CDR1 and CDR2: SGDLS and YYNGEE. CDR3 length equals 15 residues. The V end lost 0 bases, the J end lost 6 bases, and 13 bases lay between the germline ends. CDR3 DNA sequence: TGTGCCAGCAGCGTAGAAGGCAGGGTCCCAAACACCATATATTTT. This encodes CASSVEGRVPNTIYF.

The chain links TRBV18 to TRBJ2-1; TRBD2 might be the D (6 bases). Germline CDR1 is KGHSH and CDR2 is LQKENI. The CDR3 loop spans 15 amino acids. Trimming shortened V by 0 bases and J by 9 bases, and 15 bases separated the two germline ends. In nucleotides, the CDR3 is TGTGCCAGCTCACCACCGAGGGACTCCTATCCTGAGCAGTTCTTC. It translates to CASSPPRDSYPEQFF.

The gene calls are TRBV6-1 and TRBJ1-5; D possibly corresponds to TRBD1 (6 bases). This CDR3 is built from 15 residues. Trimming left V 6 bases short and J 7 bases short, with 19 bases between. Germline-derived CDR1 and CDR2 are MNHNS and SASEGT. Written as DNA, the CDR3 is TGTGCCAGCAGGTGGTCCGGACAGACGGCCCAGCCCCAGCATTTT. Protein sequence: CASRWSGQTAQPQHF.

The chain has TRBV15 and TRBJ1-2; 8 bases are a match to TRBD1. The germline CDR1 and CDR2 sequences are LNHNV and YYDKDF (reference sequence). This CDR3 has 14 residues. Germline trimming cut 4 bases from V and 5 bases from J; bases unmatched to any gene: 6. The CDR3 coding sequence is TGTGCCACCAGCACCGAGACAGGGGCGTATGGCTACACCTTC. Translated: CATSTETGAYGYTF.

J is TRBJ1-2 and V is TRBV19, with TRBD1 matching over 8 bases. V shed 4 bases and J 4 bases; nucleotides not matched to a gene: 8. The CDR3 extends over 15 amino acids. Per the germline V gene, CDR1 is LNHDA and CDR2 is SQIVND (reference sequence). The CDR3 coding sequence is TGTGCCAGTAGTACCGGACAGGGTACCCTCTATGGCTACACCTTC. This encodes CASSTGQGTLYGYTF.

This chain connects TRBV5-1 to TRBJ2-3; D is perhaps TRBD1 (5 bases). CDR1 and CDR2 (germline): SGHRS, YFSETQ. This CDR3 is built from 14 residues. The germline V and J ends were trimmed by 4 bases and 0 bases, with 9 bases remaining between them. CDR3 region: CASSPGQSTDTQYF. The CDR3 coding sequence is TGCGCCAGCAGCCCCGGACAAAGCACAGATACGCAGTATTTT.

The genes are TRBV29-1 and TRBJ2-1, with D perhaps matching TRBD2 (5 bases). CDR3 length: 14 amino acids. Looked up from germline, CDR1 is SQVTM and CDR2 is ANQGSEA. V lost 6 bases, J lost 3 bases, and 15 bases lay in between. The CDR3 sequence is CSVDSPNFYNEQFF. DNA for the CDR3: TGCAGCGTGGACTCACCGAACTTCTACAATGAGCAGTTCTTC.

The rearrangement links TRBV28 to TRBJ1-4, with TRBD1 as a possible D gene (5 bases). The CDR3 consists of 14 residues. CDR1 and CDR2 (germline): MDHEN, SYDVKM. With 7 bases removed from V and 8 bases from J, the gap between germline ends came to 17 bases. This chain's CDR3 is CASTPGGFGEKLFF. CDR3 nucleotides: TGTGCCAGCACCCCGGGGGGGTTTGGAGAAAAACTGTTTTTT.